Sequencing of this TCR beta chain was carried out in a study of Graves' ophthalmopathy and Graves' hyperthyroidism. V gave up 4 bases and J gave up 4 bases, with 11 bases separating them. The CDR3 is 13 amino acids. CDR1 is SGHRS, CDR2 YFSETQ, per germline. RNA served as the template for amplifying TCR beta CDR3 regions. A first-round RT-PCR used HTBI primers, followed by a second-round multiplex PCR. A single record per CDR3 protein comes from TCRdb applying MiXCR to the multiplex PCR reads. The top ten clones hold around 10% of a sample with 200,000 to 250,000 distinct CDR3 sequences, approximately 28% of them seen once. This clonotype was detected only once.

The sample comprised peripheral blood. This TCR came from a man aged 45-65 years with Graves' ophthalmopathy. The genes are TRBV5-1 and TRBJ2-5; D unclear. In DNA, the CDR3 is TGCGCCAGCAGCCCCTTTACGGGAGAGACCCAGTACTTC. It yields the protein CASSPFTGETQYF.